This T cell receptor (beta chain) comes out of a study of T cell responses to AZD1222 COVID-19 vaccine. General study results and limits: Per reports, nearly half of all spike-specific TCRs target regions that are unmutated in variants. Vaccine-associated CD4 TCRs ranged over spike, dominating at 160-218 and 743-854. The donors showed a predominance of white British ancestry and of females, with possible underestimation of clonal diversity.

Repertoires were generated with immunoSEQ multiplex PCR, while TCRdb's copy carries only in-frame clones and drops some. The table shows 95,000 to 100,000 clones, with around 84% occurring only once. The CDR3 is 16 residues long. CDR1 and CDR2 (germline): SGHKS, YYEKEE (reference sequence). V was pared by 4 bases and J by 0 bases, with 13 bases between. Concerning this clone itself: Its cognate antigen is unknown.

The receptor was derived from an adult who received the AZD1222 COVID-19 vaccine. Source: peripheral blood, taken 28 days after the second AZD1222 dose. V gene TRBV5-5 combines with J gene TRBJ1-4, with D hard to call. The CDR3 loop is CASSRREASTNEKLFF. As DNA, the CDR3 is TGTGCCAGCAGCCGTCGGGAAGCCTCAACTAATGAAAAACTGTTTTTT.